The clone carrying this T cell receptor beta chain appeared once. Its antigen is unidentified. Trimming at V came to 5 bases and at J to 4 bases, leaving 6 bases not matched to a gene. The CDR3 length is 14 residues. The V gene's germline CDR1 is MNHEY and CDR2 SMNVEV (reference sequence). The data stem from a study of STAT3 mutations in large granular lymphocyte leukemia. Whole-study context: Roughly half the longitudinally sequenced T-LGLL patients had canonical STAT3 mutations. Immunosuppressive therapy was given to more than half of T-LGLL patients.

Some clones are missing from TCRdb's copy, which holds only in-frame ones; the method was immunoSEQ multiplex PCR. The repertoire includes roughly 5,900 clones, 88% of them detected once, and roughly 15% sits in the top ten. Study outcomes and limitations: Every T-LGLL patient had at least one immunodominant TCRbeta clonotype. In some patients, a small highly pathogenic clone possibly went undetected. After therapy, about 30% of the 18 patients switched clonotypes, all new clones STAT3 wild type.

The rearrangement uses TRBV27 and TRBJ2-5; 8 bases match TRBD2. Sequenced material: PBMCs. This receptor was identified in a human donor with T large granular lymphocyte leukemia. Some clones in this sample may be carry-over from other donors' samples. The CDR3 nucleotides read TGTGCCAGCAGTCACCCGGGAGGGCGAGAGACCCAGTACTTC. Protein sequence: CASSHPGGRETQYF.